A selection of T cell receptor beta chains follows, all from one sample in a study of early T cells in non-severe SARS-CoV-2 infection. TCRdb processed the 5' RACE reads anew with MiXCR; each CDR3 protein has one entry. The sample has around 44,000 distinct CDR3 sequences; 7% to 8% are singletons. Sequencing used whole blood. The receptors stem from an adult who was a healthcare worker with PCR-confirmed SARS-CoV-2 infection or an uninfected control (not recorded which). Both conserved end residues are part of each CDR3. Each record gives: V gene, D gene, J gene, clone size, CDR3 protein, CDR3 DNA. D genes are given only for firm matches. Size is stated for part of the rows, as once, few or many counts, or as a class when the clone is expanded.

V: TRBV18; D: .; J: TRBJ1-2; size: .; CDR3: CASSPDKNSYGYTF; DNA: TGTGCCAGCTCACCCGACAAGAACTCTTATGGCTACACCTTC
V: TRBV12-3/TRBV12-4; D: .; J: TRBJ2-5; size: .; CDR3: CASSSGRLQETQYF; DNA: TGTGCCAGCAGTTCCGGACGACTCCAAGAGACCCAGTACTTC
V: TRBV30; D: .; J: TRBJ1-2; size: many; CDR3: CAWSSGGAIYGYTF; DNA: TGTGCCTGGAGTTCCGGGGGCGCTATCTATGGCTACACCTTC
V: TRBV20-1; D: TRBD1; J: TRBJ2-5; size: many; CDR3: CSARRPGQVYETQYF; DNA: TGCAGTGCTAGAAGACCGGGACAGGTCTACGAGACCCAGTACTTC
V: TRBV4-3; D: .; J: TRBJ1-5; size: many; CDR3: CASSQVGGNQPQHF; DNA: TGCGCCAGCAGCCAAGTAGGGGGGAATCAGCCCCAGCATTTT
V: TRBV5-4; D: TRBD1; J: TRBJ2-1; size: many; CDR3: CAYTGTGDNEQFF; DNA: TGTGCCTATACCGGGACAGGCGACAATGAGCAGTTCTTC
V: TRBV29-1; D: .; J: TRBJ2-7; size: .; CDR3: CSVYGTYEQYF; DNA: TGCAGCGTTTATGGTACCTACGAGCAGTACTTC
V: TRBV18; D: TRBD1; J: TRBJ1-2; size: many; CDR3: CASSPLQGDYGYTF; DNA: TGTGCCAGCTCACCCTTGCAGGGGGACTATGGCTACACCTTC
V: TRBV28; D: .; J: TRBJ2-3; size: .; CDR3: CASSLGGATDTQYF; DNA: TGTGCCAGCAGTTTGGGCGGGGCCACAGATACGCAGTATTTT
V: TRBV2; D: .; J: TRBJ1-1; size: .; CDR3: CASSELPGYTEAFF; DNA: TGTGCCAGCAGTGAATTACCAGGGTACACTGAAGCTTTCTTT
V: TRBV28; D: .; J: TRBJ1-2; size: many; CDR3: CASSSQGTRYGYTF; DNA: TGTGCCAGCAGTTCTCAGGGTACGCGCTATGGCTACACCTTC
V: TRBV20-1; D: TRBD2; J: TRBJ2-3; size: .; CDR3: CSAHLAGGTDTQYF; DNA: TGCAGTGCACACCTAGCGGGGGGCACAGATACGCAGTATTTT
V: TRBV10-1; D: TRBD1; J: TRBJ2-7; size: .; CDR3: CASSESTGDHEQYF; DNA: TGCGCCAGCAGTGAGTCTACAGGGGACCACGAGCAGTACTTC
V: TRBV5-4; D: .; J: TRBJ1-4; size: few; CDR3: CASSSGLGRDEKLFF; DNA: TGTGCCAGCAGCTCGGGCCTCGGCAGGGATGAAAAACTGTTTTTT
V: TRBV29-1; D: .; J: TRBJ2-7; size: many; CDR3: CSVEDGPAPYEQYF; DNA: TGCAGCGTTGAAGATGGGCCGGCACCCTACGAGCAGTACTTC
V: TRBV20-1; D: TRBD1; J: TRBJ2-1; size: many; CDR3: CSALPQGANNEQFF; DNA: TGCAGTGCCTTACCGCAGGGGGCTAACAATGAGCAGTTCTTC
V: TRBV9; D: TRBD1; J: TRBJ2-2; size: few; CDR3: CASSVGQGANTGELFF; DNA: TGTGCCAGCAGCGTAGGGCAGGGGGCGAACACCGGGGAGCTGTTTTTT
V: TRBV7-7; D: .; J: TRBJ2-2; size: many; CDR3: CASSPGSGELFF; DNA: TGTGCCAGCAGCCCAGGGTCCGGGGAGCTGTTTTTT
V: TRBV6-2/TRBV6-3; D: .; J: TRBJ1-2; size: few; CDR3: CASSPTVYGYTF; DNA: TGTGCCAGCAGTCCTACTGTCTATGGCTACACCTTC
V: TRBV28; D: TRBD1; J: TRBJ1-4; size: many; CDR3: CASRARGRGNEKLFF; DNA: TGTGCCAGCAGGGCAAGGGGGCGGGGTAATGAAAAACTGTTTTTT
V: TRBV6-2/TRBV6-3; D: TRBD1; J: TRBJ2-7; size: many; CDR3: CASSYQGTGTYEQYF; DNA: TGTGCCAGCAGTTACCAAGGGACAGGGACCTACGAGCAGTACTTC
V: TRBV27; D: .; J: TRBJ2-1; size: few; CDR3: CASSLSGLRTNEQFF; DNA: TGTGCCAGCAGTTTATCGGGACTCCGGACCAATGAGCAGTTCTTC
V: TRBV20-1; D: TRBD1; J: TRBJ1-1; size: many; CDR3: CSAREDRAKREAFF; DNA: TGCAGTGCTAGAGAGGACAGGGCGAAGAGAGAAGCTTTCTTT
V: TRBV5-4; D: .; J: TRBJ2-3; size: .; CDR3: CASSLGGLGWTDTQYF; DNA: TGTGCCAGCAGCTTGGGGGGGCTGGGTTGGACAGATACGCAGTATTTT
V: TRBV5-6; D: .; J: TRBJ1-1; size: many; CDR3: CASSLFEGYNPNTEAFF; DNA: TGTGCCAGCAGCTTGTTTGAAGGGTATAATCCGAACACTGAAGCTTTCTTT
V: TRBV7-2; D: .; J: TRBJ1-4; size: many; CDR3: CASSFHRDTEKLFF; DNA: TGTGCCAGCAGCTTTCACAGAGATACGGAAAAACTGTTTTTT
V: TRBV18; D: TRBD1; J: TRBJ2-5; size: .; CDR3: CASSLGNRGQTQYF; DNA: TGTGCCAGCTCACTCGGGAACAGGGGACAGACCCAGTACTTC
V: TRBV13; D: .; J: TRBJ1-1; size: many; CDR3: CASSPYGQTEAFF; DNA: TGTGCCAGCAGCCCCTACGGACAGACTGAAGCTTTCTTT
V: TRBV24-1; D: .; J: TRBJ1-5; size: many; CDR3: CATSSSSFNQPQHF; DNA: TGTGCCACCAGTTCCAGTTCCTTCAATCAGCCCCAGCATTTT
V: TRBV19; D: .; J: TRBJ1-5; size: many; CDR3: CASSMLGGNQPQHF; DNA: TGTGCCAGTAGTATGTTGGGGGGCAATCAGCCCCAGCATTTT
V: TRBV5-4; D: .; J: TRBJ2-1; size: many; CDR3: CASSLMSGTNEQFF; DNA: TGTGCCAGCAGCTTGATGTCAGGGACCAATGAGCAGTTCTTC
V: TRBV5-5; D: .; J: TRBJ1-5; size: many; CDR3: CASSLVPDNQPQHF; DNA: TGTGCCAGCAGCTTGGTCCCGGACAATCAGCCCCAGCATTTT
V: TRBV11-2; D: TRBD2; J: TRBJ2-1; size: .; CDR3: CASSRTSGGGSEQFF; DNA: TGTGCCAGCAGCCGCACTAGCGGGGGGGGAAGTGAGCAGTTCTTC
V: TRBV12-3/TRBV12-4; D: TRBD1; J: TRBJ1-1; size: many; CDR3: CASSRTGLLDFF; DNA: TGTGCCAGCAGCCGGACAGGCCTCTTGGATTTCTTT
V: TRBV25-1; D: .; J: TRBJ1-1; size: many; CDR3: CASSDPVGGYGEAFF; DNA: TGTGCCAGCAGTGATCCTGTAGGAGGGTATGGTGAAGCTTTCTTT
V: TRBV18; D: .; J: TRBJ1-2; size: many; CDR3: CASSPPNRGYGYTF; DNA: TGTGCCAGCTCACCACCCAACAGAGGCTATGGCTACACCTTC